This T cell receptor beta chain is from a study of cytomegalovirus exposure and HLA in healthy donors. About the research overall: The 95 to 150 validation repertoires used the same platform as the 500 to 700 first-cohort repertoires, a later analysis reported.

General study findings and limits: According to a subsequent analysis, TCR clusters from the first cohort were inclined to appear together in the 100 to 150 validation repertoires. Overall, roughly 160 TCR beta chains were annotated as cytomegalovirus-associated. Accounts indicate the classifier identified cytomegalovirus status with strong specificity and sensitivity.

This clone appeared once. Its antigen remains unknown. The protocol was immunoSEQ multiplex PCR, while the TCRdb copy is restricted to in-frame clones and leaves out a portion. The sample lists around 170,000 clones, more than 70% seen once, with 2.5% to 3% in the top ten. The sample consisted of PBMCs. The clonotype comes from a man between 18 and 35 years old in good health and CMV-seronegative.

The CDR3 protein is CASSLVGGALTYGYTF. The DNA for the CDR3 is TGTGCCAGCAGCTTGGTAGGGGGGGCGCTTACCTATGGCTACACCTTC. The rearrangement links TRBV5-6 to TRBJ1-2; D possibly corresponds to TRBD1 (6 bases). Germline CDR1 and CDR2: SGHDT and YYEEEE. The CDR3 length is 16 residues. V lost 0 bases, J lost 4 bases, and 16 bases lay in between.